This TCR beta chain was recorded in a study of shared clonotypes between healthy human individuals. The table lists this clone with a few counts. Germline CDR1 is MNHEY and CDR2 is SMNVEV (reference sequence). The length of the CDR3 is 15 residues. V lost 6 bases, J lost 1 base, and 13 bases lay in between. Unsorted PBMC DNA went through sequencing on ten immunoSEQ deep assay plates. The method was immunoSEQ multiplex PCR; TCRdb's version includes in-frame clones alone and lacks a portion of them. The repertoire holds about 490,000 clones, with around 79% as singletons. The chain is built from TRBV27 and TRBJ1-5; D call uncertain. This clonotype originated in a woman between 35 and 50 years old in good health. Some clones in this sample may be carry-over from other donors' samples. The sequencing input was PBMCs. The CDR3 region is CASRPSSLSNQPQHF. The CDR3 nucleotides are TGTGCCAGCAGACCATCGAGTCTCAGCAATCAGCCCCAGCATTTT.